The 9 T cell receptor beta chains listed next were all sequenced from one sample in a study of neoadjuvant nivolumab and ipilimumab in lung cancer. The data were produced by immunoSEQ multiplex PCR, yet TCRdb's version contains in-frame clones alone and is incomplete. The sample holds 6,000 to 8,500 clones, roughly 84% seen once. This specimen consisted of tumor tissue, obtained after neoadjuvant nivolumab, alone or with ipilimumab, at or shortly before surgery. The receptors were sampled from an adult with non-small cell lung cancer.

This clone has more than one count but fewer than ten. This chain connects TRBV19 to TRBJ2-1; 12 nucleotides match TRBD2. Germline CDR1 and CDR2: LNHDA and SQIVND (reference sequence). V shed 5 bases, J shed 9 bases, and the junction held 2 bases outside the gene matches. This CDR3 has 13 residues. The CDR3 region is CASSSGLAGEQFF. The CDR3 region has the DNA TGTGCCAGTAGTTCGGGACTAGCGGGTGAGCAGTTCTTC.

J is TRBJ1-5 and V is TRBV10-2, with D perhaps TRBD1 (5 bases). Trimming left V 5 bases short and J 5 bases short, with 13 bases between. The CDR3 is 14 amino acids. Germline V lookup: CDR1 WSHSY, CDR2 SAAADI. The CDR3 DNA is TGCGCCAGCAGTTTGGGCAGGGTGGATCAGCCCCAGCATTTT. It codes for CASSLGRVDQPQHF.

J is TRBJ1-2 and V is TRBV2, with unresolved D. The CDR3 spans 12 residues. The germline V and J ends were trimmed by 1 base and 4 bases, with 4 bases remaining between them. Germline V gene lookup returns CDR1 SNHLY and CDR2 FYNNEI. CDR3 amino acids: CASSEGPYGYTF. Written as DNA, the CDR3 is TGTGCCAGCAGTGAAGGTCCCTATGGCTACACCTTC.

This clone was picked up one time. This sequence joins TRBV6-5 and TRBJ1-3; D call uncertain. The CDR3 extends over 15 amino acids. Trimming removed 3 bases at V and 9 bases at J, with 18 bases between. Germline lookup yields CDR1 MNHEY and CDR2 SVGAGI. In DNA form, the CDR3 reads TGTGCCAGCAGTTATTCCTACAAGGCCCAAACCACCATATATTTT. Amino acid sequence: CASSYSYKAQTTIYF.

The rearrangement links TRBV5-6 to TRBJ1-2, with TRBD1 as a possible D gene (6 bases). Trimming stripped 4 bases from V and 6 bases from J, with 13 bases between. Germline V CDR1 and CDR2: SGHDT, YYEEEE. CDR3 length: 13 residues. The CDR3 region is CASSATGIDGYTF. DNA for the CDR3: TGTGCCAGCAGCGCCACAGGGATCGATGGCTACACCTTC.

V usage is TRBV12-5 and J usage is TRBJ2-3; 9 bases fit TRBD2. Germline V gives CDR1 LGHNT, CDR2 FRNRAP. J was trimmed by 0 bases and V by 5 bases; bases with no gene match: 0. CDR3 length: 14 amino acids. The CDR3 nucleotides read TGTGCTAGTGGTGGGACTAGCAGCACAGATACGCAGTATTTT. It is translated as CASGGTSSTDTQYF.

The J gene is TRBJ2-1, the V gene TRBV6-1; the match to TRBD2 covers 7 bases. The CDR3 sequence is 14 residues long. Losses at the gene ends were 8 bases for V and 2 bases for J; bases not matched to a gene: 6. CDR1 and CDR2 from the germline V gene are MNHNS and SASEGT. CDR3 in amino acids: CASASSGAYNEQFF. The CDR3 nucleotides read TGTGCCAGCGCCTCTAGCGGTGCCTACAATGAGCAGTTCTTC.

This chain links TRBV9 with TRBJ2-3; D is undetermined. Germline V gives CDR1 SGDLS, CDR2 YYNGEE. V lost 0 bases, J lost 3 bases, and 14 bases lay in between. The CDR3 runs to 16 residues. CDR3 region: CASSVGAEQSTDTQYF. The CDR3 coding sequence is TGTGCCAGCAGCGTAGGGGCGGAACAGTCAACAGATACGCAGTATTTT.

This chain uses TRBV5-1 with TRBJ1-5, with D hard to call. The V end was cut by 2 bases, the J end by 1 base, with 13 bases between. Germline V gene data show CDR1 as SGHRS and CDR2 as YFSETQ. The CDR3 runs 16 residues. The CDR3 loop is CASSFEGRGSNQPQHF. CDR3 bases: TGCGCCAGCAGCTTCGAGGGCCGAGGGAGCAATCAGCCCCAGCATTTT.